This T cell receptor (beta chain) came from a study of radiotherapy plus CTLA-4 blockade in lung cancer. About the research overall: Disease control was achieved by approximately 32% of patients, and objective responses by over 15%.

Enrolled patients, whose metastatic non-small-cell lung cancer was chemo-refractory, received focal radiation plus CTLA-4 blockade with ipilimumab. Comment on this clone: Its antigen remains unknown.

Sequenced by immunoSEQ multiplex PCR; TCRdb stores in-frame clones only, minus some. The data show approximately 94,000 clones, about four fifths seen once. Study observations and caveats: There was expansion of tumor-derived TCR clones in blood after radiotherapy plus ipilimumab.

V lost 1 base to trimming and J lost 4 bases, with 9 bases between them. CDR3 size: 14 residues. Germline lookup yields CDR1 SGHRS and CDR2 YFSETQ. This sequence was found in a human donor with non-small cell lung cancer that progressed on radiotherapy plus ipilimumab. Here the sequenced sample was peripheral blood, taken from a patient treated with radiotherapy plus ipilimumab. This chain uses TRBV5-1 with TRBJ1-5, with D unclear. CDR3 protein: CASSLSDINQPQHF. The DNA for the CDR3 is TGCGCCAGCAGCTTGTCCGACATAAATCAGCCCCAGCATTTT.